This T cell receptor (beta chain) was identified during a study of cytomegalovirus exposure and HLA in healthy donors. Primers included in the PCR were 60 Vbeta and 13 Jbeta primers. Sequenced by immunoSEQ multiplex PCR; TCRdb stores in-frame clones only, minus some. The table shows 150,000 to 200,000 clones, with roughly 87% occurring only once. Sequenced material: PBMCs. This clonotype was sampled from a middle-aged man in good health and CMV-seronegative.

The DNA for the CDR3 is TGTGCCAGCTCACTCCGGACTAGCGGGAGTGATATTCTTTACGAGCAGTACTTC. This codes for CASSLRTSGSDILYEQYF. This chain uses TRBV18 with TRBJ2-7; TRBD2 matches 13 bases. With 4 bases clipped from V and 4 bases from J, the junction kept 13 bases outside the gene matches. Germline V gene sequence: CDR1 KGHSH, CDR2 LQKENI. CDR3 size: 18 residues.